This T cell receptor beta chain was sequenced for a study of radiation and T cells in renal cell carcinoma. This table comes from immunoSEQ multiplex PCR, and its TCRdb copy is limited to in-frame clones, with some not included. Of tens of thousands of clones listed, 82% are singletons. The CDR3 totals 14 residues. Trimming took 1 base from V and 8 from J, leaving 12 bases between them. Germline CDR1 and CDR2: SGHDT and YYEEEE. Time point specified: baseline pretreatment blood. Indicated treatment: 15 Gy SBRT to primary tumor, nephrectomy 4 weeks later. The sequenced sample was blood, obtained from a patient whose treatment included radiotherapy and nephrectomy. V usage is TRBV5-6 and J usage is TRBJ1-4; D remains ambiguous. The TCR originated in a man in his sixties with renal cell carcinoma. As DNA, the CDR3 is TGTGCCAGCAGCTTGTTGCAGGCCGCCGAAAAACTGTTTTTT. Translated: CASSLLQAAEKLFF.